This T cell receptor (beta chain) derives from a study of OX40 agonist ivuxolimab in advanced cancers. The V gene end was trimmed by 4 bases and the J gene end by 4 bases; junction bases not matched to a gene: 8. Per germline, CDR1 LNHNV and CDR2 YYDKDF (reference sequence). This CDR3 comprises 18 residues. TCRdb's table, derived via immunoSEQ multiplex PCR, lists solely in-frame clones and lacks some. The table shows about 67,000 clones, with around 93% occurring only once. This receptor was taken from an adult with an advanced solid tumor such as melanoma, head and neck, liver or kidney cancer. V is TRBV15 and J is TRBJ2-2, with 14 bases fitting TRBD2. This specimen consisted of CD4+ or CD8+ T cells sorted from blood, obtained in a trial of the OX40 agonist ivuxolimab. The CDR3 DNA reads TGTGCCACCAGCAACCCGGGACTAGCGGGAGTTGGCACCGGGGAGCTGTTTTTT. Translation: CATSNPGLAGVGTGELFF.